These T cell receptor beta chains were read from a single sample in a study of T cell responses to AZD1222 COVID-19 vaccine. The repertoire was sequenced with immunoSEQ multiplex PCR; TCRdb's copy has only in-frame clones and lacks some. The table has about 120,000 clones, roughly nine tenths seen once. Sequenced here: peripheral blood, sampled on day 0 of AZD1222 vaccination. The source of these receptors is an adult in good health. CDR3s include the opening cysteine and the closing phenylalanine or tryptophan. A D gene is named only where the DNA matches it firmly. The size of a clone is reported for some rows only, either as once, few or many, or as a class for expanded clones.

clone_size | j_call | v_call | d_call | cdr3_nt | cdr3_aa
NA | TRBJ1-2 | TRBV28 | NA | TGTGCCAGCAGTATCCCCCTCCCACCAAGGGGTGGCTACACCTTC | CASSIPLPPRGGYTF
NA | TRBJ2-1 | TRBV28 | TRBD2 | TGTGCCAGCAGTTTAATCACCGGGACTAGCGGTAGGGGATTCGATGAGCAGTTCTTC | CASSLITGTSGRGFDEQFF
NA | TRBJ2-5 | TRBV3-1/TRBV3-2 | NA | TGTGCCAGCAGCCCGTGGACACCGAGGGGCCAAGAGACCCAGTACTTC | CASSPWTPRGQETQYF
NA | TRBJ1-5 | TRBV7-9 | NA | TGTGCCAGCAGCTACCCGAATCAGCCCCAGCATTTT | CASSYPNQPQHF
NA | TRBJ2-3 | TRBV5-1 | NA | TGCGCCAGCAGCTTGGCCGGTAAGCTCACAGATACGCAGTATTTT | CASSLAGKLTDTQYF
NA | TRBJ1-6 | TRBV18 | NA | TGTGCCAGCTCACCCCCACAGGTTCACTCACCCCTCCACTTT | CASSPPQVHSPLHF
NA | TRBJ1-2 | TRBV10-3 | NA | TGTGCCATCAGTGAGGACAGCAACTATGGCTACACCTTC | CAISEDSNYGYTF
few | TRBJ1-6 | TRBV7-9 | NA | TGTGCCAGCAGCTTGACACTTTCACCCCTCCACTTT | CASSLTLSPLHF
NA | TRBJ1-1 | TRBV12-3/TRBV12-4 | NA | TGTGCCAGCAGAGACAGTGCAAACACTGAAGCTTTCTTT | CASRDSANTEAFF
NA | TRBJ1-1 | TRBV19 | NA | TGTGCCAGTAGGGCGATTTTTATGAACACTGAAGCTTTCTTT | CASRAIFMNTEAFF
NA | TRBJ1-2 | TRBV30 | NA | TGTGCCTGGACGCCGGCACTTGGCTACACCTTC | CAWTPALGYTF
NA | TRBJ1-1 | TRBV7-9 | TRBD1 | TGTGCCAGCAGCTTAACGCTCTCCGGACAGGGTAACACTGAAGCTTTCTTT | CASSLTLSGQGNTEAFF
NA | TRBJ1-2 | TRBV15 | NA | TGTGCCACCAGCAGAGATCGGGTCCCTCGGAGGGGCTACACCTTC | CATSRDRVPRRGYTF
NA | TRBJ1-1 | TRBV6-2/TRBV6-3 | TRBD1 | TGTGCCAGCAGTCAACACAGGGGGCGAGTGAACACTGAAGCTTTCTTT | CASSQHRGRVNTEAFF
NA | TRBJ2-1 | TRBV7-6 | NA | TGTGCCAGCACCACGGCGGCCGGGGGCGCAGTAGGTGAGCAGTTCTTC | CASTTAAGGAVGEQFF
NA | TRBJ1-1 | TRBV19 | NA | TGTGCCAGTAGTATAGACAGCAGGGGTGGCACTGAAGCTTTCTTT | CASSIDSRGGTEAFF
NA | TRBJ1-5 | TRBV30 | NA | TGTGCCTGGGGGGCTAGTGGGAATCAGCCCCAGCATTTT | CAWGASGNQPQHF
NA | TRBJ2-2 | TRBV6-1 | TRBD1 | TGTGCCAGCACCGACAGGGGGCGTCGGACCGGGGAGCTGTTTTTT | CASTDRGRRTGELFF
NA | TRBJ1-2 | TRBV7-3 | TRBD1 | TGTGCCAGCAGCTTATCCGGGACAGGGAACTATGGCTACACCTTC | CASSLSGTGNYGYTF
NA | TRBJ1-1 | TRBV7-3 | NA | TGTGCCAGCAGCTTAACATTTAACACTGAAGCTTTCTTT | CASSLTFNTEAFF
NA | TRBJ2-2 | TRBV6-5 | NA | TGTGCCAGCAGTTTGACAGACACGAACACCGGGGAGCTGTTTTTT | CASSLTDTNTGELFF
NA | TRBJ2-7 | TRBV4-2 | NA | TGTGCCAGCAGCCAAGAAACAGAACCTCCCTACGAGCAGTACTTC | CASSQETEPPYEQYF
NA | TRBJ2-2 | TRBV5-4 | TRBD2 | TGTGCCAGCAGCCAAGTAGCGGGTACCGGGGAGCTGTTTTTT | CASSQVAGTGELFF
once | TRBJ1-4 | TRBV5-1 | NA | TGCGCCAGCAGCTTGGCCGGGACGTGGGAAAAACTGTTTTTT | CASSLAGTWEKLFF
few | TRBJ1-2 | TRBV10-3 | NA | TGTGCCATCTCTGACGGATCTTATGGCTACACCTTC | CAISDGSYGYTF
NA | TRBJ1-6 | TRBV30 | TRBD1 | TGTGCCTGGGCCAGGACAGGAAGGGGTTCACCCCTCCACTTT | CAWARTGRGSPLHF
NA | TRBJ2-5 | TRBV11-1 | NA | TGTGCCAGCAGCCGACTTGCGACGCCGGGTGAGACCCAGTACTTC | CASSRLATPGETQYF
once | TRBJ1-6 | TRBV3-1/TRBV3-2 | NA | TGTGCCAGCAGCCAAGGGACGAGTAATTCACCCCTCCACTTT | CASSQGTSNSPLHF
NA | TRBJ1-5 | TRBV18 | NA | TGTGCCAGCTCACCATCGGGAAATCCCCAGCATTTT | CASSPSGNPQHF
NA | TRBJ2-3 | TRBV14 | TRBD2 | TGTGCCAGCAGCCAAGGCACCGAGCGGGGTAATACGCAGTATTTT | CASSQGTERGNTQYF
NA | TRBJ1-3 | TRBV3-1/TRBV3-2 | TRBD1 | TGTGCCAGCAGTCACCACCAGGACAGGGCCGGTGGAAACACCATATATTTT | CASSHHQDRAGGNTIYF
NA | TRBJ1-5 | TRBV30 | NA | TGTGCCTGGAGAGCTACAGGGTCTCCCTACAATCAGCCCCAGCATTTT | CAWRATGSPYNQPQHF
NA | TRBJ2-7 | TRBV19 | TRBD1 | TGTGCCAGTAGCGGGGACAGAGTTCCCTACGAGCAGTACTTC | CASSGDRVPYEQYF
NA | TRBJ2-1 | TRBV18 | TRBD2 | TGTGCCAGCTCAAAGGTGGGGACTACCAACAATGAGCAGTTCTTC | CASSKVGTTNNEQFF
NA | TRBJ2-1 | TRBV15 | TRBD1 | TGTGCCACCAGCAGAGAGGCACAGGGGGCTTTGAATGAGCAGTTCTTC | CATSREAQGALNEQFF